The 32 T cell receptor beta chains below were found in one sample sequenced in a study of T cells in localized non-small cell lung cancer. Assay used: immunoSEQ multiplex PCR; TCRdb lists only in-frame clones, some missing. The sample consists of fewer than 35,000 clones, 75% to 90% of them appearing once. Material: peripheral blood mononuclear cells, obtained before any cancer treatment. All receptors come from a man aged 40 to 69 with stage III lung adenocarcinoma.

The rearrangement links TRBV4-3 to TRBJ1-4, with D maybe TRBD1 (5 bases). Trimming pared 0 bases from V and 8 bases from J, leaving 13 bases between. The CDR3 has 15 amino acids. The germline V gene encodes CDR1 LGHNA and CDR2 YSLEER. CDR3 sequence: CASSQDSGGSEKLFF. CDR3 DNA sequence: TGCGCCAGCAGCCAAGATTCCGGGGGTTCAGAAAAACTGTTTTTT.

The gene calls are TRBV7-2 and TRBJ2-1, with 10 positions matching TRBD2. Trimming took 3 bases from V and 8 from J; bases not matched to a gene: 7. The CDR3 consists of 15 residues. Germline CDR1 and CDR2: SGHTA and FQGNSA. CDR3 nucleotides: TGTGCCAGCAGCTTGTTCAGCGGGGGGGCAGATGAGCAGTTCTTC. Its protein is CASSLFSGGADEQFF.

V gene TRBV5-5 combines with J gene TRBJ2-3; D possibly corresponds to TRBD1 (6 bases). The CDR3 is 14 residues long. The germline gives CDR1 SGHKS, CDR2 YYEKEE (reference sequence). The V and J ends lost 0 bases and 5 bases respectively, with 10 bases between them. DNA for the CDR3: TGTGCCAGCAGCTTGGGACAGGTATTAGATACGCAGTATTTT. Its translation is CASSLGQVLDTQYF.

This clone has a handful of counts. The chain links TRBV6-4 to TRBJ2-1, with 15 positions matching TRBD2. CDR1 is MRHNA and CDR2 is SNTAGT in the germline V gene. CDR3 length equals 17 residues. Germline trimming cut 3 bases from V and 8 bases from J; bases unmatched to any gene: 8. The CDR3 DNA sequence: TGTGCCAGCAGTGAATACGGACTAGCGGGGGGGCCTGATGAGCAGTTCTTC. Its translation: CASSEYGLAGGPDEQFF.

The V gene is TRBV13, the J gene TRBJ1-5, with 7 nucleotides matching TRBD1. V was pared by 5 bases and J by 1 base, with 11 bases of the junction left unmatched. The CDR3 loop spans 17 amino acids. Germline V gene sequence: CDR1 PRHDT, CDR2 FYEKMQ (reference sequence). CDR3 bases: TGTGCCAGCAGCGAAAAGGGGAAACAGGGGAGCAATCAGCCCCAGCATTTT. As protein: CASSEKGKQGSNQPQHF.

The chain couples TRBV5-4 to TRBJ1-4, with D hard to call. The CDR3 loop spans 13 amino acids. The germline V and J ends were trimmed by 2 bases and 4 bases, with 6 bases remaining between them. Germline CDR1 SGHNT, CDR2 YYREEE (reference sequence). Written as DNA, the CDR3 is TGTGCCAGCAGCTTAAGGAATAATGAAAAACTGTTTTTT. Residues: CASSLRNNEKLFF.

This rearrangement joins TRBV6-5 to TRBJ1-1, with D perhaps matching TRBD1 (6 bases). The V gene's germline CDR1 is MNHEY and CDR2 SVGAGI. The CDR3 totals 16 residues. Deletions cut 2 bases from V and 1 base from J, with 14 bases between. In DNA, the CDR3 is TGTGCCAGCAGTTACCGAAGCAGGGGTCAGAACACTGAAGCTTTCTTT. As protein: CASSYRSRGQNTEAFF.

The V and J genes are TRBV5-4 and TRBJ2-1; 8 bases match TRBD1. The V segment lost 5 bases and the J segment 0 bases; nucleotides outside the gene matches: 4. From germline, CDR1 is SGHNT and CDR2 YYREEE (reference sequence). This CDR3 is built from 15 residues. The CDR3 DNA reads TGTGCCAGCAGTTGGGACAGGAGCTCCTACAATGAGCAGTTCTTC. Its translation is CASSWDRSSYNEQFF.

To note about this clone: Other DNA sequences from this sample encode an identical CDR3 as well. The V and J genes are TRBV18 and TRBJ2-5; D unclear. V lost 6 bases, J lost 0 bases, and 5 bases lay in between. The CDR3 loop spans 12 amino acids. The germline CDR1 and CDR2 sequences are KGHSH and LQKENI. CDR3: CASSPYQETQYF. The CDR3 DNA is TGTGCCAGCTCTCCTTACCAAGAGACCCAGTACTTC. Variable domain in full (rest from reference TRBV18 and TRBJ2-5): NAGVMQNPRHLVRRRGQEARLRCSPMKGHSHVYWYRQLPEEGLKFMVYLQKENIIDESGMPKERFSAEFPKEGPSILRIQQVVRGDSAAYFCASSPYQETQYFGPGTRLLVL.

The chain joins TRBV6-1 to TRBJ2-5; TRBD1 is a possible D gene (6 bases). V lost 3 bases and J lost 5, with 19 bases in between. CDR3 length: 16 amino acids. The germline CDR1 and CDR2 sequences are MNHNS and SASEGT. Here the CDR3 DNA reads TGTGCCAGCAGTGAGGGAATCCTACAGGGCTTGGAGACCCAGTACTTC. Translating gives CASSEGILQGLETQYF.

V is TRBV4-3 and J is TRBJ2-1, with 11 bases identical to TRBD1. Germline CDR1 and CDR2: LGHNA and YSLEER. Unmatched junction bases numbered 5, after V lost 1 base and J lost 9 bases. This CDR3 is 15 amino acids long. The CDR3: CASSQVGQGAGEQFF. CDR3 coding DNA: TGCGCCAGCAGCCAAGTAGGACAGGGGGCAGGTGAGCAGTTCTTC.

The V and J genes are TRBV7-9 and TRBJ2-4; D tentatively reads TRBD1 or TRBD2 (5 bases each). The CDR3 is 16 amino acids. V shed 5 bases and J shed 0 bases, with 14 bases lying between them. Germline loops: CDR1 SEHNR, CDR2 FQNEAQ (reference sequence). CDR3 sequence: CASSHWDGEAKNIQYF. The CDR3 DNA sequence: TGTGCCAGCAGCCACTGGGACGGGGAAGCCAAAAACATTCAGTACTTC. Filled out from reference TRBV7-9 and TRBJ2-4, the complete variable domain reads DTGVSQNPRHKITKRGQNVTFRCDPISEHNRLYWYRQTLGQGPEFLTYFQNEAQLEKSRLLSDRFSAERPKGSFSTLEIQRTEQGDSAMYLCASSHWDGEAKNIQYFGAGTRLSVL.

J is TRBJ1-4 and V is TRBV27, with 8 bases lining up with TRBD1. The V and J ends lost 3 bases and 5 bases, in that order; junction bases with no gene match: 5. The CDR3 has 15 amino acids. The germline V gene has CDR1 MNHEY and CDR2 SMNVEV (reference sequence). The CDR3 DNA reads TGTGCCAGCAGTTTCGTCAGGGGGCAGAATGAAAAACTGTTTTTT. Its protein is CASSFVRGQNEKLFF.

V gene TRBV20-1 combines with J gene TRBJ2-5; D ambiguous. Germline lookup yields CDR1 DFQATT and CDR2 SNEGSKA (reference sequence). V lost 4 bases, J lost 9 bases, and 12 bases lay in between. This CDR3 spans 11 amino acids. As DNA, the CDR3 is TGCAGTGCTACGCCGACCGCGCCCCAGTACTTC. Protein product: CSATPTAPQYF.

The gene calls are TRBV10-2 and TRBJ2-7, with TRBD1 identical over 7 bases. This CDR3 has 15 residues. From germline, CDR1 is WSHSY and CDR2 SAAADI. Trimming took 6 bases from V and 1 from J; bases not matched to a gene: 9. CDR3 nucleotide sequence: TGCGCCAGCAGGAAACCGGGACAGACATCCTACGAGCAGTACTTC. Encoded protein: CASRKPGQTSYEQYF.

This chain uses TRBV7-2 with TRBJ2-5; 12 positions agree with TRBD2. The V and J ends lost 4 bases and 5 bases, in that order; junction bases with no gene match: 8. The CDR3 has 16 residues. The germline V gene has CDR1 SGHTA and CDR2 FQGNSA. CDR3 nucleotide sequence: TGTGCCAGCAGCTCCCAATCTAGCGGGGGGGGTGAGACCCAGTACTTC. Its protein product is CASSSQSSGGGETQYF.

CDR3 in amino acids: CATSRGGTGGETQYF. The DNA for the CDR3 is TGTGCCACCAGCAGAGGAGGGACAGGGGGAGAGACCCAGTACTTC. V is TRBV15 and J is TRBJ2-5; TRBD1 agrees at 11 bases. Germline V gene data show CDR1 as LNHNV and CDR2 as YYDKDF (reference sequence). V shed 1 base and J 4 bases; nucleotides not matched to a gene: 2. This CDR3 spans 15 amino acids. The entire variable domain, with the rest obtained from reference TRBV15 and TRBJ2-5, is as follows: DAMVIQNPRYQVTQFGKPVTLSCSQTLNHNVMYWYQQKSSQAPKLLFHYYDKDFNNEADTPDNFQSRRPNTSFCFLDIRSPGLGDTAMYLCATSRGGTGGETQYFGPGTRLLVL.

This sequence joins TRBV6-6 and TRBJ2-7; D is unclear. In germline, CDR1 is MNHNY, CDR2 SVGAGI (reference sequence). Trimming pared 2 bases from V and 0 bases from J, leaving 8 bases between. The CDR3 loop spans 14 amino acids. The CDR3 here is CASSYGRSSYEQYF. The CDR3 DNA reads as TGTGCCAGCAGTTACGGCCGAAGCTCCTACGAGCAGTACTTC.

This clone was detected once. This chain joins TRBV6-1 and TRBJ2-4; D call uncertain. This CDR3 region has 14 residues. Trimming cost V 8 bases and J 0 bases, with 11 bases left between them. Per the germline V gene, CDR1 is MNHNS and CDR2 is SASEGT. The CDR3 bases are TGTGCCAGCGGACGGGTGGAAGCCAAAAACATTCAGTACTTC. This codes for CASGRVEAKNIQYF.

The CDR3 here is CASSPPVGSNNEQFF. The DNA of the CDR3 is TGTGCCAGCAGCCCCCCTGTGGGGTCCAACAATGAGCAGTTCTTC. The V gene is TRBV5-6, the J gene TRBJ2-1; D remains unclear. V dropped 4 bases and J dropped 5 bases, with 16 bases sitting between them. The germline V gene encodes CDR1 SGHDT and CDR2 YYEEEE. This CDR3 has 15 residues.

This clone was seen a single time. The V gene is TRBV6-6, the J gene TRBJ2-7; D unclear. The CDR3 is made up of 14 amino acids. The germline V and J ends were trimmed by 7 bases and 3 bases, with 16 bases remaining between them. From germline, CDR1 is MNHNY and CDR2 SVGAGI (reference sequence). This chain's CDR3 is CASTMTGDGYEQYF. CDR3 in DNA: TGTGCCAGCACCATGACCGGAGACGGCTACGAGCAGTACTTC.

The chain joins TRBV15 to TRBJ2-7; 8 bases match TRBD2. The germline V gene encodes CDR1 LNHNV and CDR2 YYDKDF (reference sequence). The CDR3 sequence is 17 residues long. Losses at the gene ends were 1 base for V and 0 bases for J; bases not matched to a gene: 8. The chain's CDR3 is CATSRVPRTSNSYEQYF. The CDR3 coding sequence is TGTGCCACCAGCAGAGTTCCTCGGACTAGCAACTCCTACGAGCAGTACTTC.

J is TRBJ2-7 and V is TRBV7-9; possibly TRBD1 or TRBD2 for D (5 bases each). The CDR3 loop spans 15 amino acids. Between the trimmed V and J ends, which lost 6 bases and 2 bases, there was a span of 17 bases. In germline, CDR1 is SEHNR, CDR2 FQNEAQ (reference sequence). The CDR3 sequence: CASSSSGTHTYEQYF. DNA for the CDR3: TGTGCCAGCAGTTCTTCCGGGACCCACACCTACGAGCAGTACTTC.

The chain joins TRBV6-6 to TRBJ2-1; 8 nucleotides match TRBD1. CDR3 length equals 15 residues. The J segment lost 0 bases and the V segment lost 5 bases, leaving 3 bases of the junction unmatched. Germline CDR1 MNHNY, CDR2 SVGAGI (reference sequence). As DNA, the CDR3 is TGTGCCAGCAGTCCAGGGGGCTCCTCCTACAATGAGCAGTTCTTC. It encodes CASSPGGSSYNEQFF.

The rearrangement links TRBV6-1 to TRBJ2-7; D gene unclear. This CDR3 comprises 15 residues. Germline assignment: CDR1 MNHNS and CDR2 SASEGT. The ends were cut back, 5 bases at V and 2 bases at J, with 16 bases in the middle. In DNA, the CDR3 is TGTGCCAGCAGTTCTACTCCTGACGGAACCTACGAGCAGTACTTC. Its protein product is CASSSTPDGTYEQYF.

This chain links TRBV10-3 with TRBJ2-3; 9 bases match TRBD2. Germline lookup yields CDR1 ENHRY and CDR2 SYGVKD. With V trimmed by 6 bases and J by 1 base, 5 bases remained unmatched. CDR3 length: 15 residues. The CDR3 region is CAISERGDGTDTQYF. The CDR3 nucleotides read TGTGCCATCAGCGAGCGGGGGGACGGCACAGATACGCAGTATTTT.

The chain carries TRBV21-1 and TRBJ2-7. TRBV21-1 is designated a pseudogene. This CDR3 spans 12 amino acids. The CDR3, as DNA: TGTGCCAGTGATCAGAGAGACTACGAGCAGTACTTC. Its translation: CASDQRDYEQYF.

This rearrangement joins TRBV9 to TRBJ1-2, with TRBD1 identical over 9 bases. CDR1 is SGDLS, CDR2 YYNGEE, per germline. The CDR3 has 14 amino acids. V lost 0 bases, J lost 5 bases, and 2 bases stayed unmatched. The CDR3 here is CASSVAQGAYGYTF. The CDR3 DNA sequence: TGTGCCAGCAGCGTAGCACAGGGGGCTTATGGCTACACCTTC.

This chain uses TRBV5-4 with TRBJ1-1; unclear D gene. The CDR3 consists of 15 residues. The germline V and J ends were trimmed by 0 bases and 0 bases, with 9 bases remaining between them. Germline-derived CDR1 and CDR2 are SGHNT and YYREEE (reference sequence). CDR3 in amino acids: CASSLAGSMNTEAFF. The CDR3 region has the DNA TGTGCCAGCAGCTTGGCAGGTTCCATGAACACTGAAGCTTTCTTT. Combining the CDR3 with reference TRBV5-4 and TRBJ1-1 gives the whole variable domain ETGVTQSPTHLIKTRGQQVTLRCSSQSGHNTVSWYQQALGQGPQFIFQYYREEENGRGNFPPRFSGLQFPNYSSELNVNALELDDSALYLCASSLAGSMNTEAFFGQGTRLTVV.

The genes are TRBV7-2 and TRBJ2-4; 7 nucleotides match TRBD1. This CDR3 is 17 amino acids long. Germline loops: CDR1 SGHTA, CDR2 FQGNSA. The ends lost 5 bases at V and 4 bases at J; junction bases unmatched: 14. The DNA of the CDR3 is TGTGCCAGCAGCCCGTCGATAGGGGGCCCTTCTAAAAACATTCAGTACTTC. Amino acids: CASSPSIGGPSKNIQYF.

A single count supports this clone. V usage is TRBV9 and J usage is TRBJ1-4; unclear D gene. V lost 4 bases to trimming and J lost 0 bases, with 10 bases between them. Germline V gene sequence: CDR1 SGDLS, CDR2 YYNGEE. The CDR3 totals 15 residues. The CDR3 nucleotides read TGTGCCAGCAGCCCCCGACTCTCAACTAATGAAAAACTGTTTTTT. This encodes CASSPRLSTNEKLFF.

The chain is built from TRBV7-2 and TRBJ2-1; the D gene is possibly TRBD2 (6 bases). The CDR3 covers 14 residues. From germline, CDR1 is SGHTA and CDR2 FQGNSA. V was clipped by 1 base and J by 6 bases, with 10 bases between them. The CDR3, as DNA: TGTGCCAGCAGCTTAGGGACTATGTCCAATGAGCAGTTCTTC. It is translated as CASSLGTMSNEQFF.